This T cell receptor beta chain appears in the sequencing data of a study of OX40 agonist ivuxolimab in advanced cancers. Across the whole study: Cancers in dose escalation were hepatocellular, melanoma, renal cell and head and neck. Participants, 70% to 90% male, averaged around 60 years of age, ranging from roughly 23 to 90. The eligibility criteria allowed prior anti-PD-1, anti-PD-L1 or anti-CTLA-4 therapy, and 40% had some. Study observations and caveats: Relative to CD4+, CD8+ T cells held more expanded clones on average.

Here immunoSEQ multiplex PCR was the method, and the copy in TCRdb shows in-frame clones only, minus some. The sample has tens of thousands of clones, about 89% seen once. On this clone: What it binds is not known.

V shed 4 bases, J shed 6 bases, and the junction held 3 bases outside the gene matches. Germline CDR1 MNHNY, CDR2 SVGAGI (reference sequence). The CDR3 runs to 13 residues. The input for sequencing was CD4+ or CD8+ T cells sorted from blood, taken in a trial of the OX40 agonist ivuxolimab. This receptor was obtained from an adult with an advanced solid tumor such as melanoma, head and neck, liver or kidney cancer. The chain recombines TRBV6-6 with TRBJ2-1; TRBD2 agrees at 7 bases. DNA for the CDR3: TGTGCCAGCAGTTCCGGGAGGTCCAATGAGCAGTTCTTC. It is translated as CASSSGRSNEQFF.